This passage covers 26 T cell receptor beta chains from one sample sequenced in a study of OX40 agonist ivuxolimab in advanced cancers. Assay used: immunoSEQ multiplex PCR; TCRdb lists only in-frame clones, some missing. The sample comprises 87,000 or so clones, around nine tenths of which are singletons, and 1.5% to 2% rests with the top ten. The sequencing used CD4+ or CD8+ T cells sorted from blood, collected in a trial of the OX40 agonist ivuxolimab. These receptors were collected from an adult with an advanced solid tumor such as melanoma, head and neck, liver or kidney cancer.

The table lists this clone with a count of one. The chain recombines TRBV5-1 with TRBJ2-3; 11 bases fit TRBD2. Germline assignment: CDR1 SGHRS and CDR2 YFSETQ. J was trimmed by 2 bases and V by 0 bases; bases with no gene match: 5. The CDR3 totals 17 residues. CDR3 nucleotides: TGCGCCAGCAGCTTGGCGATAGCGGGGGGGAACACAGATACGCAGTATTTT. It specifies CASSLAIAGGNTDTQYF.

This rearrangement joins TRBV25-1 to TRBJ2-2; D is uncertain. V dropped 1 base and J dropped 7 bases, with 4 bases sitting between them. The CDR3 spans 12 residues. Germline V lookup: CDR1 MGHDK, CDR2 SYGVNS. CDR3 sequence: CASSEWSGELFF. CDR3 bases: TGTGCCAGCAGTGAATGGAGCGGGGAGCTGTTTTTT.

Here the CDR3 DNA reads TGTGCCACCACAGGGGGGGCAACCTACGAGCAGTACTTC. Protein: CATTGGATYEQYF. The gene calls are TRBV6-5 and TRBJ2-7; D possibly corresponds to TRBD1 (8 bases). The CDR3 runs 13 residues. V was shortened by 10 bases and J by 2 bases, with 15 bases between the two germline ends. CDR1 is MNHEY, CDR2 SVGAGI, per germline.

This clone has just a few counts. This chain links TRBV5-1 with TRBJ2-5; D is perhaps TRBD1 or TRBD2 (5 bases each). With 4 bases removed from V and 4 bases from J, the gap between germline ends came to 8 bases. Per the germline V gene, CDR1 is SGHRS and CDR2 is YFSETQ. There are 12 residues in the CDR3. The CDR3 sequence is CASSIGGETQYF. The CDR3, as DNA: TGCGCCAGCAGCATTGGGGGAGAGACCCAGTACTTC.

CDR3 region: CASSPQPAGVRDTQYF. The CDR3 nucleotides are TGTGCCAGCAGCCCCCAGCCGGCGGGGGTGAGAGATACGCAGTATTTT. The J gene is TRBJ2-3, the V gene TRBV11-1; 7 nucleotides agree with TRBD2. With V trimmed by 5 bases and J by 5 bases, 13 bases remained unmatched. The CDR3 is 16 residues long. CDR1 SGHAT and CDR2 FQDESV come from the germline V gene (reference sequence).

The DNA of the CDR3 is TGTGCCAGCAGCTTCCAGGGAAGGCAGTTCTTC. Amino acid sequence: CASSFQGRQFF. V and J are TRBV7-2 and TRBJ2-1, with D perhaps matching TRBD1 (5 bases). CDR1 is SGHTA, CDR2 FQGNSA, per germline. V lost 3 bases and J 12 bases, leaving 9 bases between the germline ends. This CDR3 has 11 residues.

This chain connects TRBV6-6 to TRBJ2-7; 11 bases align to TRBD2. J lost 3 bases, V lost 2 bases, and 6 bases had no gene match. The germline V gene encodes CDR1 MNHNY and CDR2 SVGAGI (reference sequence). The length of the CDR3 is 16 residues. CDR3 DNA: TGTGCCAGCAGTTACGCAATTACTAGCGGGAGCTACGAGCAGTACTTC. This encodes CASSYAITSGSYEQYF.

The DNA of the CDR3 is TGTGCCAGCAGCCGTGGACTAGCGGGCTCGAATGAGCAGTTCTTC. This codes for CASSRGLAGSNEQFF. The gene calls are TRBV6-5 and TRBJ2-1, with 11 bases identical to TRBD2. Germline V gives CDR1 MNHEY, CDR2 SVGAGI. This CDR3 contains 15 residues. V trimming: 6 bases; J trimming: 7 bases; junction bases outside the gene matches: 8.

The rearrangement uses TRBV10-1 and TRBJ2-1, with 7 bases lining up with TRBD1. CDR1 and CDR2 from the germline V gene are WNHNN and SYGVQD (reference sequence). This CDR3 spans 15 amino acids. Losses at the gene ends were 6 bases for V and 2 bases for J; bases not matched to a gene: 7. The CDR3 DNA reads TGCGCCAGCAGCGACAGGACAGGAGCCTACAATGAGCAGTTCTTC. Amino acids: CASSDRTGAYNEQFF.

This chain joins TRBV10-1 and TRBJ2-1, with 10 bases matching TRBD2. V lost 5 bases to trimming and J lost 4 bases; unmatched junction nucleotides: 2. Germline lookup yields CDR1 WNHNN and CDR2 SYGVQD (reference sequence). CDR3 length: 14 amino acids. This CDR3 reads CASSLLAGYNEQFF. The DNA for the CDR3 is TGCGCCAGCAGTTTACTAGCGGGGTACAATGAGCAGTTCTTC.

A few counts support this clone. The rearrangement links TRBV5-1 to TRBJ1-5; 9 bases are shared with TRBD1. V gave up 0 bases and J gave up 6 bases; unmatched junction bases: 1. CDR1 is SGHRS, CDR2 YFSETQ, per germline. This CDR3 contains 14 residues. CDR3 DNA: TGCGCCAGCAGCTTGGAGACAGGGGGTCAGCCCCAGCATTTT. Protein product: CASSLETGGQPQHF.

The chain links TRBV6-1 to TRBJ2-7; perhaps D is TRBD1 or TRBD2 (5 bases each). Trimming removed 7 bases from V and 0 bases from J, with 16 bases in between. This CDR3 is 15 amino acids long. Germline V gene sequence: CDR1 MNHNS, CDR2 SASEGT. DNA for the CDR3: TGTGCCAGCATCCCTGGGGCAGGGAGCTCCTACGAGCAGTACTTC. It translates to CASIPGAGSSYEQYF.

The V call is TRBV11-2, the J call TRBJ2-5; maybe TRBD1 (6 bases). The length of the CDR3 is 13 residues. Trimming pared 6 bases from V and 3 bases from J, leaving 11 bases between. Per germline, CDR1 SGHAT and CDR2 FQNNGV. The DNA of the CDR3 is TGTGCCAGCAGTGGAGGACAGAAAGAGACCCAGTACTTC. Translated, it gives CASSGGQKETQYF.

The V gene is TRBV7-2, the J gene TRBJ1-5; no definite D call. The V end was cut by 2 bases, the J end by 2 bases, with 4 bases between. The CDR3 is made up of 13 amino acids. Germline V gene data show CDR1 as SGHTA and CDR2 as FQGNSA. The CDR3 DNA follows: TGTGCCAGCAGCTTACAGGGCAATCAGCCCCAGCATTTT. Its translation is CASSLQGNQPQHF.

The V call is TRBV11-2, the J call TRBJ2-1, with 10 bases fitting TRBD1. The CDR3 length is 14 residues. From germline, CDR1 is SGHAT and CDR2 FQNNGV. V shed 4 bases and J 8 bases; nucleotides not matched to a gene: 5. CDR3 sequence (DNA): TGTGCCAGCAGCTCGACAGGGGGCAGGGATGAGCAGTTCTTC. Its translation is CASSSTGGRDEQFF. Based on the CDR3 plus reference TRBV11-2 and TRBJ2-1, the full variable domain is EAGVAQSPRYKIIEKRQSVAFWCNPISGHATLYWYQQILGQGPKLLIQFQNNGVVDDSQLPKDRFSAERLKGVDSTLKIQPAKLEDSAVYLCASSSTGGRDEQFFGPGTRLTVL.

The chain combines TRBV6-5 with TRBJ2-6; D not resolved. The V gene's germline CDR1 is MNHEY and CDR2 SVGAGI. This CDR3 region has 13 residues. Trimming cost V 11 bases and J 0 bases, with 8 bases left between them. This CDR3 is CAVQISGANVLTF. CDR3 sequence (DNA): TGTGCCGTCCAAATCTCTGGGGCCAACGTCCTGACTTTC.

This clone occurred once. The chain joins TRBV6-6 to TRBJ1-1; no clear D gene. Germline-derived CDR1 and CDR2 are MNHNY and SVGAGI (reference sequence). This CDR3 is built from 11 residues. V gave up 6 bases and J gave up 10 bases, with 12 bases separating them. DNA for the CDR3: TGTGCCAGCAGCCCACAGCAAGGAGCTTTCTTT. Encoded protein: CASSPQQGAFF.

CDR3 loop: CASSREPGTGLAGVTGEQYF. CDR3 nucleotides: TGTGCCAGTAGTAGAGAGCCCGGGACAGGACTAGCGGGAGTTACGGGTGAGCAGTACTTC. The V call is TRBV19, the J call TRBJ2-7; 13 bases fit TRBD2. Germline V gives CDR1 LNHDA, CDR2 SQIVND (reference sequence). Trimming cost V 4 bases and J 7 bases; bases outside gene matches: 22. The CDR3 covers 20 residues.

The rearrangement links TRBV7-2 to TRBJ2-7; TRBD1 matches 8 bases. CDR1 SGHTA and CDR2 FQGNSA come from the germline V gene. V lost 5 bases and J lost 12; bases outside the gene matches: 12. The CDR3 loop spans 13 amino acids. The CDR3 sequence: CASSDRDRTLVYF. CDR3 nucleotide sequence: TGTGCCAGCAGCGACCGGGACAGGACCTTGGTGTACTTC.

The CDR3 DNA sequence: TGTGCCAGCAGACCTAGCGGGGGGGCCGGGGAGACCCAGTACTTC. Translation gives CASRPSGGAGETQYF. J is TRBJ2-5 and V is TRBV11-2, with 12 bases matching TRBD2. Looked up from germline, CDR1 is SGHAT and CDR2 is FQNNGV. The CDR3 sequence is 15 residues long. The ends lost 6 bases at V and 5 bases at J; junction bases unmatched: 7.

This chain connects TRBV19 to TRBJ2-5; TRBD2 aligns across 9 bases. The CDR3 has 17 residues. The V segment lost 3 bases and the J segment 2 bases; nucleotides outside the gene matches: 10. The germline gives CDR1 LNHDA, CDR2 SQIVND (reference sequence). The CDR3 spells CASSMRAGGGVQETQYF. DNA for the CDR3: TGTGCCAGTAGTATGAGAGCGGGCGGGGGGGTTCAAGAGACCCAGTACTTC.

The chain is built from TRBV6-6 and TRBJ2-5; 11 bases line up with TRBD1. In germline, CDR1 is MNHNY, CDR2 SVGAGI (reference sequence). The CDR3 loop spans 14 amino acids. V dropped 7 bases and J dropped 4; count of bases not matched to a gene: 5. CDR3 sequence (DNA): TGTGCCAGCAATCTAGGGACAGGGGGAGAGACCCAGTACTTC. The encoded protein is CASNLGTGGETQYF.

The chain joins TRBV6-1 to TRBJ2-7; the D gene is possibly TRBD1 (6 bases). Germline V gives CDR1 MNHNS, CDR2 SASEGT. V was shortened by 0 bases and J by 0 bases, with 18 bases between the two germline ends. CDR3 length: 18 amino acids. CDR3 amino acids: CASSEALQVAGASYEQYF. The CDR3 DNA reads TGTGCCAGCAGTGAAGCCTTACAGGTGGCAGGGGCCTCCTACGAGCAGTACTTC.

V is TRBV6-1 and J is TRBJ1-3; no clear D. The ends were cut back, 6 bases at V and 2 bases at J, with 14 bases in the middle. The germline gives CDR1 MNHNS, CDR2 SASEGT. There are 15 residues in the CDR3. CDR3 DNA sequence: TGTGCCAGCAGCGACAAACGGACGGCTGGAAACACCATATATTTT. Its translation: CASSDKRTAGNTIYF.

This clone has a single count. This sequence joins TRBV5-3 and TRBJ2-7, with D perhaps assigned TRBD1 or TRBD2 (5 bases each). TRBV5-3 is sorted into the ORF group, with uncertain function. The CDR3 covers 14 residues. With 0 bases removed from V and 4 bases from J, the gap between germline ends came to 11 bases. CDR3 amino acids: CARSLAQGVYEQYF. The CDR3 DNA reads TGTGCCAGAAGCTTGGCCCAGGGAGTATACGAGCAGTACTTC.

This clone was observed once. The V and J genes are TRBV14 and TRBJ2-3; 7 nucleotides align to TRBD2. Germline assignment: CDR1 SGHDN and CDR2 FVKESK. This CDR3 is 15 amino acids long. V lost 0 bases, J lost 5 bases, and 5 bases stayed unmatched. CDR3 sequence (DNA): TGTGCCAGCAGCCAAGACGCGGGAGCGGTAGATACGCAGTATTTT. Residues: CASSQDAGAVDTQYF.